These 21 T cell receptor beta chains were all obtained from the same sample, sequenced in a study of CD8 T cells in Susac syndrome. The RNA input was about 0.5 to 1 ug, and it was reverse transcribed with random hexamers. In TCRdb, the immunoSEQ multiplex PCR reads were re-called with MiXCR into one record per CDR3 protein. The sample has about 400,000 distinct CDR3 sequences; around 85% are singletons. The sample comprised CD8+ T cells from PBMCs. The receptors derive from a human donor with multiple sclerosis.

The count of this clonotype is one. The CDR3 DNA follows: TGTGCCAGCAGTTATTATAACGGACAGACCGGAACTAATGAAAAACTGTTTTTT. It translates to CASSYYNGQTGTNEKLFF. This chain connects TRBV25-1 to TRBJ1-4, with a tentative D call TRBD1 (6 bases). Germline lookup yields CDR1 MGHDK and CDR2 SYGVNS. The CDR3 has 18 residues. Trimming removed 5 bases at V and 1 base at J, with 20 bases between.

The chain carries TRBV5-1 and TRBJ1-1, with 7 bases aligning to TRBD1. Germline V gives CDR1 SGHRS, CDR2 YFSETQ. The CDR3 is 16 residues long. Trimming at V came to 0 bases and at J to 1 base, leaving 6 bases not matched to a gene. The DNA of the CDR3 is TGCGCCAGCAGCTTGGTCCGAGGGGGCCCGAACACTGAAGCTTTCTTT. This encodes CASSLVRGGPNTEAFF.

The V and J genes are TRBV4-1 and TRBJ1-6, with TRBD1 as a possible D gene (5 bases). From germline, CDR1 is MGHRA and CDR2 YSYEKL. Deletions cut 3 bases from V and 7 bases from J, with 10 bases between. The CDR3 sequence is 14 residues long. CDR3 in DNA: TGCGCCAGCAGCCATGACAGTGGGAATTCACCCCTCCACTTT. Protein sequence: CASSHDSGNSPLHF.

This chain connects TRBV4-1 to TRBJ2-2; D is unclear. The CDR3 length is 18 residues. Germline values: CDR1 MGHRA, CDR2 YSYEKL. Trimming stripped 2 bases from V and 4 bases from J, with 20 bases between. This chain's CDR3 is CASSQLEVAGRPTGELFF. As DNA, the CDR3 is TGCGCCAGCAGCCAATTAGAGGTCGCCGGCAGGCCCACCGGGGAGCTGTTTTTT.

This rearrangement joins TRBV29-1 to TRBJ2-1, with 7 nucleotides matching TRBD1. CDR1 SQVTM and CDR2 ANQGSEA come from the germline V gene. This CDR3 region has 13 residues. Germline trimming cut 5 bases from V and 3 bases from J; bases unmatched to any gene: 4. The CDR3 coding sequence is TGCAGCGTTACAGGGGCCAACTACAATGAGCAGTTCTTC. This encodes CSVTGANYNEQFF.

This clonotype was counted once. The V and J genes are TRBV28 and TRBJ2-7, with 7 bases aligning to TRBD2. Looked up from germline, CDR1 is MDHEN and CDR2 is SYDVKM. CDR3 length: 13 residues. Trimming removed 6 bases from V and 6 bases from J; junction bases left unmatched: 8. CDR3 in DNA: TGTGCCAGCAGGCCAGGACTAGTTGGCGAGCAGTACTTC. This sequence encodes CASRPGLVGEQYF.

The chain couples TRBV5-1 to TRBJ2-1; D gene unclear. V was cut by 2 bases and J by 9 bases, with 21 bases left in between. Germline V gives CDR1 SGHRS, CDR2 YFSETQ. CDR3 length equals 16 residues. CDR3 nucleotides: TGCGCCAGCAGCTTACCCCTGACTCATGGGATCACTGAGCAGTTCTTC. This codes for CASSLPLTHGITEQFF.

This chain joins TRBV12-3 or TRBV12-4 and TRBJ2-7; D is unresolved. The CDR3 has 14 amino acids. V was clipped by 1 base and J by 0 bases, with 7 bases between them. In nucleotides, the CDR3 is TGTGCCAGCAGTTTAGACGTCTACTCCTACGAGCAGTACTTC. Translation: CASSLDVYSYEQYF.

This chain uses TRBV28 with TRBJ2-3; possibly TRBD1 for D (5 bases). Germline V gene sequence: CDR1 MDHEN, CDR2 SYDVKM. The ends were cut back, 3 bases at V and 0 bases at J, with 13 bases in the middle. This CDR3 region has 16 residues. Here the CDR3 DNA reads TGTGCCAGCAGTTTCCAGCGACAGCCGAGCACAGATACGCAGTATTTT. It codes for CASSFQRQPSTDTQYF.

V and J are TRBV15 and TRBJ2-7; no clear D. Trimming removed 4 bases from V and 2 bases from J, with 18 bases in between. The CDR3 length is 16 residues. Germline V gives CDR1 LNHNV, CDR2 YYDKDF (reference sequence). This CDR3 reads CATSKDLSQIPYEQYF. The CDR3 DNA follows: TGTGCCACCAGCAAGGACCTCTCCCAGATCCCCTACGAGCAGTACTTC.

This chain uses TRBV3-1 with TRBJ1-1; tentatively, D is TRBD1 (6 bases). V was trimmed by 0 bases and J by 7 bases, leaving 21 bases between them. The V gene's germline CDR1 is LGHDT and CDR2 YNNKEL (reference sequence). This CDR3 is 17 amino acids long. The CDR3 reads CASSQDLQGIGSGEAFF. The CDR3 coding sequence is TGTGCCAGCAGCCAAGATCTACAGGGTATTGGATCAGGTGAAGCTTTCTTT.

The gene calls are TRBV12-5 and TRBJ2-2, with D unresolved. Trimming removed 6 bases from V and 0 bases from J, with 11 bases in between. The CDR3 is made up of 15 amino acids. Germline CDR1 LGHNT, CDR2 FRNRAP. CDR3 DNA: TGTGCTAGTGGGGGCCCGCTAGCGAACACCGGGGAGCTGTTTTTT. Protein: CASGGPLANTGELFF. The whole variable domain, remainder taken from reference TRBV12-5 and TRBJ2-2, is DARVTQTPRHKVTEMGQEVTMRCQPILGHNTVFWYRQTMMQGLELLAYFRNRAPLDDSGMPKDRFSAEMPDATLATLKIQPSEPRDSAVYFCASGGPLANTGELFFGEGSRLTVL.

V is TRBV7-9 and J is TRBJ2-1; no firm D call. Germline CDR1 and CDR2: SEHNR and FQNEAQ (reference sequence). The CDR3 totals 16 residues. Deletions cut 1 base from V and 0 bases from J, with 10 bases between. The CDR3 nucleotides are TGTGCCAGCAGCTTAGATTCTCAGAGCTCCTACAATGAGCAGTTCTTC. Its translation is CASSLDSQSSYNEQFF.

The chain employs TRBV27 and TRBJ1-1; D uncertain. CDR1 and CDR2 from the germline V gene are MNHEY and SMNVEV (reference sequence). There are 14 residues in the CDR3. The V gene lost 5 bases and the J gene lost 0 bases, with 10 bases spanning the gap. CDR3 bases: TGTGCCAGCAGTGACAAAACCCTGAACACTGAAGCTTTCTTT. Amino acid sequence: CASSDKTLNTEAFF.

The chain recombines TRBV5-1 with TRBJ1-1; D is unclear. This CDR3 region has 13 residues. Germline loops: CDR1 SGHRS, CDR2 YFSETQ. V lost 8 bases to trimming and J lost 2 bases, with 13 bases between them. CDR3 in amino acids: CASALWRNTEAFF. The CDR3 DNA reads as TGCGCCAGTGCCCTTTGGCGTAACACTGAAGCTTTCTTT.

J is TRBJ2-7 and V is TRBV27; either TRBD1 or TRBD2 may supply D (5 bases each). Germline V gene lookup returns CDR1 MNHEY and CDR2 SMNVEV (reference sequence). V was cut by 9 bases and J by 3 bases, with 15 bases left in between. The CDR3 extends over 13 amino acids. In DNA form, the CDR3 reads TGTGCCAGTCAAATCCGGGGCAGCTACGAGCAGTACTTC. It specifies CASQIRGSYEQYF.

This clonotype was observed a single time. CDR3: CASRSLTGVTEAFF. The CDR3 nucleotides are TGTGCCAGCAGATCTTTGACAGGGGTTACTGAAGCTTTCTTT. This chain links TRBV27 with TRBJ1-1, with 8 bases that match TRBD1. The CDR3 runs 14 residues. V shed 6 bases, J shed 5 bases, and the junction held 8 bases outside the gene matches. Germline CDR1 and CDR2: MNHEY and SMNVEV (reference sequence).

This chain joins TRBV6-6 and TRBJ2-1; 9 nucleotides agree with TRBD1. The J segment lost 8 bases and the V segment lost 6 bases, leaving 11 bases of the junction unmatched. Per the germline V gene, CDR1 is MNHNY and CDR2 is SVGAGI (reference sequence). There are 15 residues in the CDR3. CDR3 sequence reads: CASRVRDRESDEQFF. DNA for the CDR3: TGTGCCAGCAGGGTCCGGGACAGGGAGAGTGATGAGCAGTTCTTC.

CDR3 protein: CASSESYRVLHTGELFF. The CDR3 DNA follows: TGTGCCAGCAGTGAAAGTTACAGGGTACTCCACACCGGGGAGCTGTTTTTT. The chain combines TRBV6-1 with TRBJ2-2; the D gene is possibly TRBD1 (6 bases). Trimming stripped 2 bases from V and 3 bases from J, with 16 bases between. This CDR3 spans 17 amino acids. Germline CDR1 MNHNS, CDR2 SASEGT.

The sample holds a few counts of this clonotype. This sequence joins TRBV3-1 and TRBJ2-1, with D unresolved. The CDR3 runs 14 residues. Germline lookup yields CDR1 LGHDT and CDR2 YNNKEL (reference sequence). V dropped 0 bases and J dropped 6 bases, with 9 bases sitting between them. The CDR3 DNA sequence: TGTGCCAGCAGCCAAGATGTGTTGTTCAATGAGCAGTTCTTC. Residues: CASSQDVLFNEQFF.

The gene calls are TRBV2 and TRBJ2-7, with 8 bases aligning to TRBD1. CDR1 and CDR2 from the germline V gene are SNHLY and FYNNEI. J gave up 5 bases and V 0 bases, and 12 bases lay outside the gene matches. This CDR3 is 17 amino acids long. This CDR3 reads CASSEALTGQGVHEQYF. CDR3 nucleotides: TGTGCCAGCAGTGAAGCGCTAACAGGACAGGGCGTTCACGAGCAGTACTTC.